The sequence of this T cell receptor (beta chain) was determined in a study of shared clonotypes between healthy human individuals. Study-wide points: Sequencing depth was expected to affect clonotype sharing among donors.

This CDR3 contains 16 residues. Germline V CDR1 and CDR2: SQVTM, ANQGSEA. The V segment lost 0 bases and the J segment 4 bases; nucleotides outside the gene matches: 5. Each subset's genomic DNA was shared equally among a number of immunoSEQ plates. Loaded into unsorted PBMC replicate PCRs was roughly 310 ng DNA, approximately 30,000 T cell genomes. Sequencing of unsorted PBMC DNA was carried out using ten immunoSEQ deep assay plates. The assay was immunoSEQ multiplex PCR, and TCRdb's table has in-frame clones only and misses some. The table shows roughly 500,000 clones, with roughly 80% occurring only once. This clone was found once. The antigen is not known.

The source is a woman aged 40 to 50 in good health. Some clones in this sample may be carry-over from other donors' samples. Sequencing used PBMCs. This sequence joins TRBV29-1 and TRBJ2-3; the match to TRBD2 covers 12 bases. CDR3 DNA sequence: TGCAGCGTTGAAGATCGGCTAGCGGGAGGGGCAGATACGCAGTATTTT. Protein product: CSVEDRLAGGADTQYF.